A selection of T cell receptor beta chains follows, all from one sample in a study of T cells after yellow fever vaccination. TCRdb re-called the 5' RACE reads through MiXCR, storing one row per CDR3 protein. The sample has 35,000 to 55,000 distinct CDR3 sequences; roughly 7% are singletons. The sequenced sample was CD8+ T cells not binding an NS4B(214-222) dextramer, sorted from PBMCs, obtained 45 days after the yellow fever booster vaccination. These receptors originate from a man aged 25-45 years who received the YFV17D yellow fever vaccine. Both conserved end residues are part of each CDR3. A D gene is named only where the DNA matches it firmly. Clone size, where shown, is once, few, many, or a class for clones that have expanded.

clone size,D gene,J gene,V gene,CDR3 protein,CDR3 DNA
many,-,TRBJ2-1,TRBV4-3,CASSQDQTGPNEQFF,TGCGCCAGCAGCCAAGACCAGACAGGCCCCAATGAGCAGTTCTTC
many,-,TRBJ2-7,TRBV5-1,CASSLAMGEDYEQYF,TGCGCCAGCAGCTTGGCCATGGGGGAAGACTACGAGCAGTACTTC
few,TRBD2,TRBJ2-3,TRBV7-8,CASSLIAGDTDTQYF,TGTGCCAGCAGCTTAATAGCGGGAGATACAGATACGCAGTATTTT
many,-,TRBJ2-1,TRBV20-1,CSARPLNEQFF,TGCAGTGCTAGACCCTTGAACGAGCAGTTCTTC
many,-,TRBJ2-3,TRBV9,CASSVSWGADTQYF,TGTGCCAGCAGCGTAAGCTGGGGCGCAGATACGCAGTATTTT
many,TRBD2,TRBJ2-1,TRBV12-3/TRBV12-4,CASSYSGTSWREQFF,TGTGCCAGCAGTTACTCCGGGACTAGTTGGAGAGAGCAGTTCTTC
many,-,TRBJ2-7,TRBV20-1,CSARVGAYEQYF,TGCAGTGCTAGAGTAGGGGCCTACGAGCAGTACTTC
many,-,TRBJ2-1,TRBV25-1,CASSEFFSGSRNEQFF,TGTGCCAGCAGTGAATTTTTTTCGGGGAGCCGGAATGAGCAGTTCTTC
few,-,TRBJ2-7,TRBV5-6,CASSLDLGDYEQYF,TGTGCCAGCAGCTTGGACCTAGGGGACTACGAGCAGTACTTC
-,TRBD1,TRBJ2-7,TRBV7-2,CASSNGQGAYEQYF,TGTGCCAGCAGCAACGGACAGGGCGCCTACGAGCAGTACTTC
many,-,TRBJ2-7,TRBV5-4,CASSPDPLTDYEQYF,TGTGCCAGCAGCCCCGACCCACTAACGGACTACGAGCAGTACTTC
-,TRBD2,TRBJ2-7,TRBV10-3,CAISSLAGEEQYF,TGTGCCATCAGCTCGCTAGCGGGAGAGGAGCAGTACTTC
many,TRBD1,TRBJ2-7,TRBV30,CAWSVGTAYEQYF,TGTGCCTGGAGCGTCGGGACAGCCTACGAGCAGTACTTC
many,-,TRBJ2-1,TRBV6-5,CASSSTGTQDNEQFF,TGTGCCAGCAGTTCCACCGGGACCCAAGACAATGAGCAGTTCTTC
many,-,TRBJ2-3,TRBV10-3,CAISDSPEAGTDTQYF,TGTGCCATCAGTGATTCCCCAGAGGCTGGCACAGATACGCAGTATTTT
many,-,TRBJ2-3,TRBV15,CATSSSKVEAYSVADTQYF,TGTGCCACCAGCAGTTCCAAAGTGGAGGCGTATTCTGTAGCAGATACGCAGTATTTT
many,TRBD2,TRBJ2-1,TRBV4-3,CASSPGTSGSNEQFF,TGCGCCAGCAGCCCAGGGACTAGCGGGAGTAATGAGCAGTTCTTC
many,-,TRBJ2-7,TRBV29-1,CSVVRGGSYEQYF,TGCAGCGTTGTCAGGGGAGGATCCTACGAGCAGTACTTC
many,-,TRBJ1-2,TRBV20-1,CSAPGTHYGYTF,TGCAGTGCTCCCGGGACCCACTATGGCTACACCTTC
medium-sized,-,TRBJ2-3,TRBV29-1,CSVDLGLGTDTQYF,TGCAGCGTTGATCTGGGTTTGGGCACAGATACGCAGTATTTT
few,TRBD1,TRBJ2-1,TRBV15,CATSLGQGNEQFF,TGTGCCACCAGCCTTGGACAGGGCAATGAGCAGTTCTTC
many,TRBD2,TRBJ2-5,TRBV27,CASSLYGLDQETQYF,TGTGCCAGCAGTTTATACGGACTAGATCAAGAGACCCAGTACTTC
many,-,TRBJ1-1,TRBV20-1,CSARDEQLNTEAFF,TGCAGTGCTAGAGATGAACAGTTGAACACTGAAGCTTTCTTT
many,-,TRBJ2-5,TRBV6-1,CASRPDRWYQETQYF,TGTGCCAGCAGGCCCGACAGATGGTACCAAGAGACCCAGTACTTC
many,TRBD1,TRBJ2-1,TRBV7-2,CASSWTGTGSYNEQFF,TGTGCCAGCAGCTGGACCGGGACAGGATCTTACAATGAGCAGTTCTTC
many,TRBD1,TRBJ2-2,TRBV25-1,CASSGPGQGLTGELFF,TGTGCCAGCAGCGGGCCCGGACAGGGGTTGACCGGGGAGCTGTTTTTT
many,-,TRBJ2-7,TRBV27,CASSFGSLYEQYF,TGTGCCAGCAGTTTCGGATCTCTCTACGAGCAGTACTTC